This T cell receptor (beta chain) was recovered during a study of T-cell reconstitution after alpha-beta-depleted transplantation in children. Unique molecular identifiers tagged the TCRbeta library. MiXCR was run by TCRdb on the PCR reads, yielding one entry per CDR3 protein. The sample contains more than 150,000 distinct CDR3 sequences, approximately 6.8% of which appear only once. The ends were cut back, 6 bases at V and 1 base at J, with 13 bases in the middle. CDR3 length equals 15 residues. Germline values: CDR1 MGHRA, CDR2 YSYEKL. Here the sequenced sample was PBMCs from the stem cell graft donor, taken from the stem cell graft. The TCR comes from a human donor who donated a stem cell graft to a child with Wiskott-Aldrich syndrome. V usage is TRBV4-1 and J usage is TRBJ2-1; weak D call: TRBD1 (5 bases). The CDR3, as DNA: TGCGCCAGCAGGGGGCAGGGTGATTCCTACAATGAGCAGTTCTTC. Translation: CASRGQGDSYNEQFF.